Listed below are T cell receptor beta chains from one sample, sequenced in a study of Ad26.COV2.S vaccination and SARS-CoV-2 variants. The repertoire was sequenced with immunoSEQ multiplex PCR; TCRdb's copy has only in-frame clones and lacks some. The sample has about 350,000 clones, roughly 84% seen once. The sample here was peripheral blood, taken in a trial of Ad26.COV2.S vaccine versus placebo. The origin of the receptors is a person between 18 and 60 years old who received the Ad26.COV2.S COVID-19 vaccine or a placebo. The CDR3 runs from the conserved cysteine through the conserved F or W. A D gene is named only where the DNA matches it firmly. Size is omitted from some rows. Given values are once, few, many or a class for expanded clones.

CDR3aa: CASSLSNGFDSPLHF
CDR3nt: TGTGCCAGCAGTTTATCGAATGGGTTCGATTCACCCCTCCACTTT
v_gene: TRBV27
abundance: once
j_gene: TRBJ1-6
d_gene: NA

CDR3aa: CASSSDGRGPSNTEAFF
CDR3nt: TGCGCCAGCAGCTCCGACGGCAGGGGGCCATCGAACACTGAAGCTTTCTTT
v_gene: TRBV5-1
abundance: once
j_gene: TRBJ1-1
d_gene: TRBD1

CDR3aa: CSVETGGLGTEAFF
CDR3nt: TGCAGCGTGGAAACAGGGGGCTTGGGCACTGAAGCTTTCTTT
v_gene: TRBV29-1
abundance: NA
j_gene: TRBJ1-1
d_gene: TRBD1

CDR3aa: CASSYETGADYGYTF
CDR3nt: TGTGCCAGCAGTTACGAAACAGGGGCCGACTATGGCTACACCTTC
v_gene: TRBV6-5
abundance: NA
j_gene: TRBJ1-2
d_gene: TRBD1

CDR3aa: CASSSRQKVIEAFF
CDR3nt: TGTGCCAGCAGCTCCAGACAGAAGGTGATTGAAGCTTTCTTT
v_gene: TRBV5-6
abundance: NA
j_gene: TRBJ1-1
d_gene: NA

CDR3aa: CASSFRQGDANYGYTF
CDR3nt: TGTGCCAGCAGCTTCCGACAGGGCGATGCTAACTATGGCTACACCTTC
v_gene: TRBV7-9
abundance: NA
j_gene: TRBJ1-2
d_gene: TRBD1

CDR3aa: CASSPGVSTGELFF
CDR3nt: TGTGCCAGCAGCCCAGGAGTATCCACCGGGGAGCTGTTTTTT
v_gene: TRBV11-2
abundance: NA
j_gene: TRBJ2-2
d_gene: NA

CDR3aa: CASSRTPAPEAFF
CDR3nt: TGTGCCAGCAGCCGAACGCCGGCGCCTGAAGCTTTCTTT
v_gene: TRBV7-6
abundance: once
j_gene: TRBJ1-1
d_gene: NA

CDR3aa: CASSPGRTYEQYF
CDR3nt: TGTGCCAGCAGTCCGGGGCGTACCTACGAGCAGTACTTC
v_gene: TRBV6-5
abundance: NA
j_gene: TRBJ2-7
d_gene: NA

CDR3aa: CASSQLNTGELFF
CDR3nt: TGTGCCAGCAGCCAACTCAACACCGGGGAGCTGTTTTTT
v_gene: TRBV3-1/TRBV3-2
abundance: NA
j_gene: TRBJ2-2
d_gene: NA

CDR3aa: CASSNSALATGELFF
CDR3nt: TGTGCCAGCAGCAACTCGGCGCTGGCGACCGGGGAGCTGTTTTTT
v_gene: TRBV7-2
abundance: NA
j_gene: TRBJ2-2
d_gene: NA

CDR3aa: CASSPPTGATSYEQYF
CDR3nt: TGTGCCAGCAGCCCGCCAACAGGGGCCACCTCCTACGAGCAGTACTTC
v_gene: TRBV7-9
abundance: NA
j_gene: TRBJ2-7
d_gene: TRBD1

CDR3aa: CASSLTYITGVGAEAFF
CDR3nt: TGTGCCAGCAGCTTGACATATATAACAGGGGTAGGCGCTGAAGCTTTCTTT
v_gene: TRBV5-6
abundance: NA
j_gene: TRBJ1-1
d_gene: TRBD1

CDR3aa: CASSFLIDVNTGELFF
CDR3nt: TGTGCCAGCAGCTTCCTAATAGACGTGAACACCGGGGAGCTGTTTTTT
v_gene: TRBV5-5
abundance: NA
j_gene: TRBJ2-2
d_gene: NA

CDR3aa: CASSYDSNQPQHF
CDR3nt: TGTGCCAGCAGCTACGATAGCAATCAGCCCCAGCATTTT
v_gene: TRBV7-9
abundance: once
j_gene: TRBJ1-5
d_gene: NA

CDR3aa: CSASPRVSYNEQFF
CDR3nt: TGCAGTGCTAGTCCGCGCGTCTCCTACAATGAGCAGTTCTTC
v_gene: TRBV20-1
abundance: NA
j_gene: TRBJ2-1
d_gene: NA

CDR3aa: CARIPETQYF
CDR3nt: TGTGCCAGGATACCAGAGACCCAGTACTTC
v_gene: TRBV21-1
abundance: many
j_gene: TRBJ2-5
d_gene: NA

CDR3aa: CASSLGYEQYF
CDR3nt: TGTGCCAGCAGTCTGGGCTACGAGCAGTACTTC
v_gene: TRBV12-3/TRBV12-4
abundance: NA
j_gene: TRBJ2-7
d_gene: NA

CDR3aa: CASSYGGTDSYEQYF
CDR3nt: TGTGCCAGCAGTTACGGAGGGACGGACTCCTACGAGCAGTACTTC
v_gene: TRBV6-5
abundance: NA
j_gene: TRBJ2-7
d_gene: NA

CDR3aa: CASSGFYNEQFF
CDR3nt: TGTGCCAGTAGCGGTTTCTACAATGAGCAGTTCTTC
v_gene: TRBV19
abundance: NA
j_gene: TRBJ2-1
d_gene: NA

CDR3aa: CASSQDSPFGEQFF
CDR3nt: TGTGCCAGCAGCCAAGATTCCCCATTCGGTGAGCAGTTCTTC
v_gene: TRBV3-1/TRBV3-2
abundance: NA
j_gene: TRBJ2-1
d_gene: NA

CDR3aa: CAWVRQARRLNTEAFF
CDR3nt: TGTGCCTGGGTGAGACAGGCCCGACGTCTGAACACTGAAGCTTTCTTT
v_gene: TRBV30
abundance: NA
j_gene: TRBJ1-1
d_gene: NA

CDR3aa: CASTNTGYTEAFF
CDR3nt: TGTGCCAGCACAAACACGGGGTACACTGAAGCTTTCTTT
v_gene: TRBV6-5
abundance: NA
j_gene: TRBJ1-1
d_gene: NA

CDR3aa: CASSPTAGTHNNEQFF
CDR3nt: TGTGCCAGCAGCCCAACCGCGGGGACCCATAACAATGAGCAGTTCTTC
v_gene: TRBV7-9
abundance: NA
j_gene: TRBJ2-1
d_gene: NA

CDR3aa: CASSLSRQGARYGYTF
CDR3nt: TGTGCCAGCAGCTTATCGCGGCAGGGGGCGCGGTATGGCTACACCTTC
v_gene: TRBV13
abundance: NA
j_gene: TRBJ1-2
d_gene: TRBD1

CDR3aa: CAISESTSNTGELFF
CDR3nt: TGTGCCATCAGTGAGTCGACTAGCAACACCGGGGAGCTGTTTTTT
v_gene: TRBV10-3
abundance: NA
j_gene: TRBJ2-2
d_gene: TRBD2

CDR3aa: CATAGTGNLDTQYF
CDR3nt: TGTGCCACCGCAGGAACAGGGAATTTAGATACGCAGTATTTT
v_gene: TRBV24-1
abundance: NA
j_gene: TRBJ2-3
d_gene: NA

CDR3aa: CSVEVGDNYGYTF
CDR3nt: TGCAGCGTTGAAGTAGGGGACAACTATGGCTACACCTTC
v_gene: TRBV29-1
abundance: NA
j_gene: TRBJ1-2
d_gene: NA

CDR3aa: CASSDPPGVGNTF
CDR3nt: TGTGCCAGCAGCGACCCGCCAGGCGTGGGGAACACCTTC
v_gene: TRBV6-2/TRBV6-3
abundance: NA
j_gene: TRBJ1-2
d_gene: NA

CDR3aa: CASSSLGPLTDTQYF
CDR3nt: TGTGCCAGCAGCTCGCTGGGACCCCTCACAGATACGCAGTATTTT
v_gene: TRBV6-1
abundance: once
j_gene: TRBJ2-3
d_gene: NA

CDR3aa: CSVGPGGTEAFF
CDR3nt: TGCAGCGTTGGTCCGGGGGGCACTGAAGCTTTCTTT
v_gene: TRBV29-1
abundance: NA
j_gene: TRBJ1-1
d_gene: NA

CDR3aa: CASSQEPGALSSYNEQFF
CDR3nt: TGCGCCAGCAGCCAAGAACCGGGGGCCCTAAGCTCCTACAATGAGCAGTTCTTC
v_gene: TRBV4-3
abundance: NA
j_gene: TRBJ2-1
d_gene: NA

CDR3aa: CAAGGRGGNGELFF
CDR3nt: TGTGCCGCAGGAGGGAGAGGGGGCAACGGGGAGCTGTTTTTT
v_gene: TRBV30
abundance: NA
j_gene: TRBJ2-2
d_gene: NA

CDR3aa: CATSTSQTSPETQYF
CDR3nt: TGTGCCACCAGCACCTCGCAGACTAGTCCGGAGACCCAGTACTTC
v_gene: TRBV15
abundance: NA
j_gene: TRBJ2-5
d_gene: NA

CDR3aa: CASSQGDSFSNQPQHF
CDR3nt: TGTGCCAGCAGCCAAGGCGACAGTTTTAGCAATCAGCCCCAGCATTTT
v_gene: TRBV3-1/TRBV3-2
abundance: NA
j_gene: TRBJ1-5
d_gene: NA

CDR3aa: CASSYLEGPTDTQYF
CDR3nt: TGTGCCAGCAGTTACTTGGAAGGGCCTACAGATACGCAGTATTTT
v_gene: TRBV6-5
abundance: NA
j_gene: TRBJ2-3
d_gene: NA

CDR3aa: CSVELTLTYEQYF
CDR3nt: TGCAGCGTTGAATTGACGTTGACCTACGAGCAGTACTTC
v_gene: TRBV29-1
abundance: NA
j_gene: TRBJ2-7
d_gene: NA

CDR3aa: CASSPGGWASQPQHF
CDR3nt: TGTGCCAGCTCCCCGGGAGGGTGGGCAAGTCAGCCCCAGCATTTT
v_gene: TRBV27
abundance: few
j_gene: TRBJ1-5
d_gene: NA

CDR3aa: CASSHRGMNTEAFF
CDR3nt: TGTGCCAGCAGCCACAGGGGCATGAACACTGAAGCTTTCTTT
v_gene: TRBV5-8
abundance: NA
j_gene: TRBJ1-1
d_gene: TRBD1

CDR3aa: CASSLLGGSLSSGNTIYF
CDR3nt: TGTGCCAGCAGTTTATTAGGGGGTTCCCTAAGCTCTGGAAACACCATATATTTT
v_gene: TRBV28
abundance: NA
j_gene: TRBJ1-3
d_gene: NA